The 8 T cell receptor beta chains below all came from one sample that was sequenced in a study of CD8 T cells in ankylosing spondylitis. TCRdb called the 5' RACE reads again in MiXCR, with one record for every CDR3 protein. The repertoire includes under 250,000 distinct CDR3 sequences, approximately 24% of them detected once, and about 6.9% sits in the top ten. Sequencing was performed on blood, either unsorted or a sorted T cell fraction (not recorded which). These receptors were obtained from a male donor with ankylosing spondylitis or in good health (not recorded which).

This clonotype was seen at least ten times. The CDR3 loop reads CASSLGGTEIEAFF. CDR3 nucleotides: TGCGCCAGCAGCTTGGGAGGGACAGAAATTGAAGCTTTCTTT. The gene calls are TRBV5-1 and TRBJ1-1, with 7 bases fitting TRBD1. The CDR3 consists of 14 residues. The V segment lost 0 bases and the J segment 7 bases; nucleotides outside the gene matches: 6. Germline V gene lookup returns CDR1 SGHRS and CDR2 YFSETQ.

This clonotype was counted ten times or more. The chain couples TRBV12-3 or TRBV12-4 to TRBJ2-5; 7 bases fit TRBD2. J lost 1 base, V lost 6 bases, and 5 bases had no gene match. The length of the CDR3 is 14 residues. The CDR3 is CASSPSGVQETQYF. The CDR3 bases are TGTGCCAGCAGCCCTAGCGGAGTCCAAGAGACCCAGTACTTC.

This clonotype has ten or more counts. The CDR3 DNA reads as TGCGCCAGCAGACAGGGGGGGAACACTGAAGCTTTCTTT. Translating gives CASRQGGNTEAFF. The chain combines TRBV5-1 with TRBJ1-1; 8 bases match TRBD1. Germline trimming cut 5 bases from V and 1 base from J; bases unmatched to any gene: 1. The CDR3 sequence is 13 residues long. Germline V gene data show CDR1 as SGHRS and CDR2 as YFSETQ.

This clonotype was recorded only once. This sequence may be a read error, since a much larger clone differs from it by one base. V gene TRBV5-1 combines with J gene TRBJ1-2, with unresolved D. The germline CDR1 and CDR2 sequences are SGHRS and YFSETQ. CDR3 length: 14 amino acids. The CDR3 is CASYIGPSNCGYTF. The CDR3 nucleotides are TGCGCCAGCTACATCGGACCAAGCAACTGTGGCTACACCTTC.

At least ten counts were recorded for this clonotype. The chain is built from TRBV12-3 or TRBV12-4 and TRBJ2-1; TRBD1 aligns across 7 bases. This CDR3 comprises 15 residues. The V segment lost 6 bases and the J segment 4 bases; nucleotides outside the gene matches: 9. In nucleotides, the CDR3 is TGTGCCAGCAGGCGACAGGGTCTTGGTTACAATGAGCAGTTCTTC. Translating it yields CASRRQGLGYNEQFF.

The chain is built from TRBV20-1 and TRBJ1-3; a weak D match, TRBD1 (5 bases). The CDR3 contains 15 residues. Trimming took 3 bases from V and 0 from J, leaving 12 bases between them. Germline V gene lookup returns CDR1 DFQATT and CDR2 SNEGSKA (reference sequence). The CDR3 DNA reads as TGCAGTGCTAGCGGAGGGGCTTCCTCTGGAAACACCATATATTTT. This gives the protein CSASGGASSGNTIYF.

V gene TRBV6-5 combines with J gene TRBJ1-1, with 9 bases lining up with TRBD1. The CDR3 consists of 13 residues. Trimming removed 0 bases from V and 11 bases from J; junction bases left unmatched: 4. CDR1 is MNHEY, CDR2 SVGAGI, per germline. The chain's CDR3 is CASSYSGQGYAFF. The CDR3 DNA reads as TGTGCCAGCAGTTACTCGGGACAGGGATATGCTTTCTTT.

The CDR3 DNA sequence: TGTGCCAGCAGTAGAACGGGCTACATGAACACTGAAGCTTTCTTT. Its translation is CASSRTGYMNTEAFF. The chain has TRBV12-3 or TRBV12-4 and TRBJ1-1; D not resolved. This CDR3 region has 15 residues. The V gene lost 5 bases and the J gene lost 0 bases, with 13 bases spanning the gap.